The present TCR beta chain was sequenced within a study of graft-versus-host responses after intestinal transplantation. Findings and limits, study-wide: Allografts from individuals with graft-donor T cell macrochimerism displayed high graft-versus-host to host-versus-graft clonal ratios.

The length of the CDR3 is 13 residues. Trimming shortened V by 2 bases and J by 2 bases, and 9 bases separated the two germline ends. Germline V gene data show CDR1 as GTSNPN and CDR2 as SVGIG (reference sequence). Comments on this clone: Its specificity is not known.

The protocol was immunoSEQ multiplex PCR, while the TCRdb copy is restricted to in-frame clones and leaves out a portion. There are about 120,000 clones in the sample; over 75% occur only once, and approximately 0.18% lies in the top ten. Sequenced here: unstimulated CD4+ T cells sorted from spleen or lymph node cells, sampled before intestinal transplant. The V and J genes are TRBV30 and TRBJ1-1; no firm D call. This TCR was recovered from a human donor who received an intestinal transplant. The CDR3, as DNA: TGTGCCTGGAGTTTTCCCCCAAACACTGAAGCTTTCTTT. This codes for CAWSFPPNTEAFF. The whole variable domain, filled in from reference TRBV30 and TRBJ1-1, reads SQTIHQWPATLVQPVGSPLSLECTVEGTSNPNLYWYRQAAGRGLQLLFYSVGIGQISSEVPQNLSASRPQDRQFILSSKKLLLSDSGFYLCAWSFPPNTEAFFGQGTRLTVV.